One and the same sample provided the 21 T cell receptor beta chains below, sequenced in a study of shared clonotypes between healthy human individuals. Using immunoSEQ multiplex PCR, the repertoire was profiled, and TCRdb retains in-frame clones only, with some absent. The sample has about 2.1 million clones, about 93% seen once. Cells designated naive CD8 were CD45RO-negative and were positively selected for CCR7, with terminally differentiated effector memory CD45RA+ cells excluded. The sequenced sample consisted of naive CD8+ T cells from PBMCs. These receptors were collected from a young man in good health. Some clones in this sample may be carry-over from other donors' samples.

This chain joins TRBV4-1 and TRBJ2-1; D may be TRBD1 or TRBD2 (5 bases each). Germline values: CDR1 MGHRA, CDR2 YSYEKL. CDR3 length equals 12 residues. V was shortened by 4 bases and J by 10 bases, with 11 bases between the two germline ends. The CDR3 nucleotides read TGCGCCAGCAGCCGACACGGGGACGAGCAGTTCTTC. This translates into CASSRHGDEQFF.

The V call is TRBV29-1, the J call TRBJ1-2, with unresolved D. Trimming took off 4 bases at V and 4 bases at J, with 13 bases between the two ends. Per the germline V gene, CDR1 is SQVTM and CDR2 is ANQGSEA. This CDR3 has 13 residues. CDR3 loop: CSVVGARIYGYTF. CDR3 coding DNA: TGCAGCGTTGTAGGAGCGCGTATCTATGGCTACACCTTC. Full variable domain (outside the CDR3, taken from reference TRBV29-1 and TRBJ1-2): SAVISQKPSRDICQRGTSLTIQCQVDSQVTMMFWYRQQPGQSLTLIATANQGSEATYESGFVIDKFPISRPNLTFSTLTVSNMSPEDSSIYLCSVVGARIYGYTFGSGTRLTVV.

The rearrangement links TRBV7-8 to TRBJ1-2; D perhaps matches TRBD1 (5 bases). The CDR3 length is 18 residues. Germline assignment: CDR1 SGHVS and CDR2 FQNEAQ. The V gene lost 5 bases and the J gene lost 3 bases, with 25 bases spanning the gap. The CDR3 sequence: CASSPIGGAGVGYYGYTF. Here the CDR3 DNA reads TGTGCCAGCAGCCCCATCGGGGGTGCGGGGGTAGGGTACTATGGCTACACCTTC.

The DNA of the CDR3 is TGTGCCAGCAGCCCGGATATGGCCCCGAGAGGCTACGAGCAGTACTTC. Encoded protein: CASSPDMAPRGYEQYF. This chain uses TRBV28 with TRBJ2-7, with unresolved D. The CDR3 contains 16 residues. The germline CDR1 and CDR2 sequences are MDHEN and SYDVKM. Trimming took off 6 bases at V and 3 bases at J, with 21 bases between the two ends.

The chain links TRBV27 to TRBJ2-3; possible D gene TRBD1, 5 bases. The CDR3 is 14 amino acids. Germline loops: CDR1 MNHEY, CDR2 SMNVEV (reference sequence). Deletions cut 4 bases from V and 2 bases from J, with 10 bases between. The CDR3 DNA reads TGTGCCAGCAGTTCAACGACAGCCACAGATACGCAGTATTTT. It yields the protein CASSSTTATDTQYF.

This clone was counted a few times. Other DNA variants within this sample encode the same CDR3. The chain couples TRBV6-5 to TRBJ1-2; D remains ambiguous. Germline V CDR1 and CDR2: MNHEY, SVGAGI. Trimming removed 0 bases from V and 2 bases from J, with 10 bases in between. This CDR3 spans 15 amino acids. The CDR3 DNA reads TGTGCCAGCAGTTACTCTAGGACGGGGAACTATGGCTACACCTTC. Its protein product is CASSYSRTGNYGYTF.

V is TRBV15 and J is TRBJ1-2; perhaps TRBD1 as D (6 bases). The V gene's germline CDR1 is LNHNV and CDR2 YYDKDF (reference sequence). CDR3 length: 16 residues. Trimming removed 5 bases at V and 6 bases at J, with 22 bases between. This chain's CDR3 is CATSPTGGPDHNGYTF. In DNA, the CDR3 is TGTGCCACCAGCCCCACCGGGGGGCCGGACCATAATGGCTACACCTTC.

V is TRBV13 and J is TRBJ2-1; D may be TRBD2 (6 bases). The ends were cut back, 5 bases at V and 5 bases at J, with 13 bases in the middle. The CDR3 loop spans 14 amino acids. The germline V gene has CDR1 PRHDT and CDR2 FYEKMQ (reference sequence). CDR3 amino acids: CASSPGRRDNEQFF. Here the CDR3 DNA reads TGTGCCAGCAGCCCAGGACGGAGGGACAATGAGCAGTTCTTC.

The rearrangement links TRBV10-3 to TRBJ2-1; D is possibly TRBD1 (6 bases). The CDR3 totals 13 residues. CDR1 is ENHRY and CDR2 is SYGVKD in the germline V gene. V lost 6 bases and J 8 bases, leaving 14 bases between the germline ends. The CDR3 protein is CAIRQGVGDEQFF. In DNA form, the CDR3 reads TGTGCCATCAGACAGGGAGTTGGTGATGAGCAGTTCTTC.

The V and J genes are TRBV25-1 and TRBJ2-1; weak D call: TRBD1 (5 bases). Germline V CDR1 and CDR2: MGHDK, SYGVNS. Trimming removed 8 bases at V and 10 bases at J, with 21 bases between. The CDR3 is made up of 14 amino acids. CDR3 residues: CASATTGPWGEQFF. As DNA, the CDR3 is TGTGCCAGCGCAACTACTGGGCCCTGGGGCGAGCAGTTCTTC. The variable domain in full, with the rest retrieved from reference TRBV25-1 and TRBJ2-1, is EADIYQTPRYLVIGTGKKITLECSQTMGHDKMYWYQQDPGMELHLIHYSYGVNSTEKGDLSSESTVSRIRTEHFPLTLESARPSHTSQYLCASATTGPWGEQFFGPGTRLTVL.

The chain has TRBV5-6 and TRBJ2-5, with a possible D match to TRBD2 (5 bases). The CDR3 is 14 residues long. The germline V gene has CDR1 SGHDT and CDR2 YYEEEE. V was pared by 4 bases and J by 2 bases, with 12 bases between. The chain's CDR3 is CASSAPGRQETQYF. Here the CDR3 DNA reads TGTGCCAGCAGCGCACCGGGAAGACAAGAGACCCAGTACTTC. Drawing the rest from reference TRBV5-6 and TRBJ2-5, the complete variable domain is DAGVTQSPTHLIKTRGQQVTLRCSPKSGHDTVSWYQQALGQGPQFIFQYYEEEERQRGNFPDRFSGHQFPNYSSELNVNALLLGDSALYLCASSAPGRQETQYFGPGTRLLVL.

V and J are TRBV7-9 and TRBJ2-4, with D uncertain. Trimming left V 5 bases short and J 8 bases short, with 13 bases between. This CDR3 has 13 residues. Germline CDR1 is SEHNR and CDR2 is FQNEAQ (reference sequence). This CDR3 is CASSTPADYIQYF. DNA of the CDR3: TGTGCCAGCAGCACCCCGGCCGATTACATTCAGTACTTC. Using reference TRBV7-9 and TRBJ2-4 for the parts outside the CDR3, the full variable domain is DTGVSQNPRHKITKRGQNVTFRCDPISEHNRLYWYRQTLGQGPEFLTYFQNEAQLEKSRLLSDRFSAERPKGSFSTLEIQRTEQGDSAMYLCASSTPADYIQYFGAGTRLSVL.

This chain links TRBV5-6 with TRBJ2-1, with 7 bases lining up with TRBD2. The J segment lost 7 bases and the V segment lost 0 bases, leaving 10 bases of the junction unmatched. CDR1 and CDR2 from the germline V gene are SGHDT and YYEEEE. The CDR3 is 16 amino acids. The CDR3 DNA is TGTGCCAGCAGCTTGGACGTGGGAGGGCCCTCAAATGAGCAGTTCTTC. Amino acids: CASSLDVGGPSNEQFF.

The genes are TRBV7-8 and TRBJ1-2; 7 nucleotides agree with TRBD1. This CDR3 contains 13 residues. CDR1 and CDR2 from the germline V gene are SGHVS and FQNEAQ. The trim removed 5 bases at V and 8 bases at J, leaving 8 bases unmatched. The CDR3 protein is CASSQRDRDGYTF. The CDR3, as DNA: TGTGCCAGCAGCCAAAGAGACAGGGACGGCTACACCTTC.

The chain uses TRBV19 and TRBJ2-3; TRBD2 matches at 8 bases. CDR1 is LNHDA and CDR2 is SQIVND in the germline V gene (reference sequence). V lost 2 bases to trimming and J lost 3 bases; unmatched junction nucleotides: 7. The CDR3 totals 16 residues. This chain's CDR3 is CASSITLSGRTDTQYF. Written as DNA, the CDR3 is TGTGCCAGTAGTATAACCTTGAGCGGGAGAACAGATACGCAGTATTTT.

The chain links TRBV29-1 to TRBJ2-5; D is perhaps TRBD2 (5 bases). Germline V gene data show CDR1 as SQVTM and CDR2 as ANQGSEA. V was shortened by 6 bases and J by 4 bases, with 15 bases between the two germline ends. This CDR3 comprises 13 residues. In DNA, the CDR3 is TGCAGCGTCCGCCCCGGGGTAAGAGAGACCCAGTACTTC. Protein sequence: CSVRPGVRETQYF.

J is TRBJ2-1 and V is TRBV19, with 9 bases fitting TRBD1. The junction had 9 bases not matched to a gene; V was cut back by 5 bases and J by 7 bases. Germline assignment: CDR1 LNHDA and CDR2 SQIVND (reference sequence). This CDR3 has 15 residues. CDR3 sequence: CASSHDRGSRNEQFF. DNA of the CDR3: TGTGCCAGTAGTCACGACAGGGGGAGTCGGAATGAGCAGTTCTTC.

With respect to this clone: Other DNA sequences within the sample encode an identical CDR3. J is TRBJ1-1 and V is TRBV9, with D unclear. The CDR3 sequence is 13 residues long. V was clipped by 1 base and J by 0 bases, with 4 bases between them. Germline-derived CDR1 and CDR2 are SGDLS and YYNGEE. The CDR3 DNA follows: TGTGCCAGCAGCGTATGGGTGAACACTGAAGCTTTCTTT. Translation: CASSVWVNTEAFF.

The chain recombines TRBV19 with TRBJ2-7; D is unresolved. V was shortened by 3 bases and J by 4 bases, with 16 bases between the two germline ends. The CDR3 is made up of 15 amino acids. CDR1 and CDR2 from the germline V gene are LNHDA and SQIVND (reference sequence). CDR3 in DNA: TGTGCCAGTAGTATCGAGCTCGGCGTAACGTACGAGCAGTACTTC. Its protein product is CASSIELGVTYEQYF.

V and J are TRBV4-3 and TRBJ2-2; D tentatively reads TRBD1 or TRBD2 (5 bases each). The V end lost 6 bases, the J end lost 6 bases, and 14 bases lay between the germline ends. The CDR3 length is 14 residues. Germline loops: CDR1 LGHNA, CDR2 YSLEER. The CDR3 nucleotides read TGCGCCAGCAGGCTTACCGGGACCTCCGGGGAGCTGTTTTTT. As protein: CASRLTGTSGELFF.

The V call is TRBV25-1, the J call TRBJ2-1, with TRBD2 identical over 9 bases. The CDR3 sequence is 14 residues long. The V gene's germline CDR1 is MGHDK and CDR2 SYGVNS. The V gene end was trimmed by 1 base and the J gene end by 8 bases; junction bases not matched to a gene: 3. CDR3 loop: CASSEWGGRDEQFF. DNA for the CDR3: TGTGCCAGCAGTGAATGGGGCGGGAGGGATGAGCAGTTCTTC.